These T cell receptor beta chains were read from a single sample in a study of T-cell reconstitution after alpha-beta-depleted transplantation in children. TCRdb redid the calling of the PCR reads with MiXCR, one entry per CDR3 protein. The table records roughly 400,000 distinct CDR3 sequences, around 21% of them present only once. The sequences come from PBMCs from the stem cell graft donor, collected from the stem cell graft. These receptors originate from a human donor who donated a stem cell graft to a child with acute myeloid leukemia. Each CDR3 is given with its conserved first and last residue. D genes are given only for firm matches. Size values are once, few and many counts, or a class for expanded clones, and some rows have none.

J | D | size | V | DNA | CDR3
TRBJ2-1 | NA | few | TRBV10-3 | TGTGCCATCAGTGAGACAGGGTCGGGGATTGAGCAGTTCTTC | CAISETGSGIEQFF
TRBJ2-1 | TRBD1 | few | TRBV24-1 | TGTGCCACCAGTGAGTCCGGGACAGGGGGCGAGCAGTTCTTC | CATSESGTGGEQFF
TRBJ2-2 | NA | many | TRBV5-5 | TGTGCCAGCAGCGTGACAGGTAGCACCGGGGAGCTGTTTTTT | CASSVTGSTGELFF
TRBJ2-5 | NA | few | TRBV7-3 | TGTGCCAGCAGCCCCTCAGCACAGCACCAAGAGACCCAGTACTTC | CASSPSAQHQETQYF
TRBJ2-1 | TRBD2 | few | TRBV7-3 | TGTGCCAGCAGCGCCGGACTAGCGGGAGTCGCCTACAATGAGCAGTTCTTC | CASSAGLAGVAYNEQFF
TRBJ1-1 | NA | NA | TRBV5-1 | TGCGCCAGCAGCCCCCCGGACAGACAGAACACTGAAGCTTTCTTT | CASSPPDRQNTEAFF
TRBJ1-3 | NA | many | TRBV29-1 | TGCAGCGTTCGGCCCCGACTATCTGGAAACACCATATATTTT | CSVRPRLSGNTIYF
TRBJ2-6 | TRBD1 | few | TRBV12-3/TRBV12-4 | TGTGCCAGCAGTCGGACAGGGGGAGTCTCTGGGGCCAACGTCCTGACTTTC | CASSRTGGVSGANVLTF
TRBJ2-3 | NA | many | TRBV12-3/TRBV12-4 | TGTGCCAGCAGTCCCCTGGGTCCAGGAGCAGATACGCAGTATTTT | CASSPLGPGADTQYF
TRBJ2-3 | NA | NA | TRBV28 | TGTGCCAGTTATGCCCGGGAGTCTGGCACAGATACGCAGTATTTT | CASYARESGTDTQYF
TRBJ2-3 | NA | few | TRBV7-2 | TGTGCCAGCAGCCTTAGTGGCGGGACCACAGATACGCAGTATTTT | CASSLSGGTTDTQYF
TRBJ2-5 | TRBD1 | NA | TRBV7-3 | TGTGCCAGCAGCTCCACTACCGGGACAGGGGCGGAAGAGACCCAGTACTTC | CASSSTTGTGAEETQYF
TRBJ2-1 | NA | many | TRBV28 | TGTGCCAGCACCCGACTCTCATACAATGAGCAGTTCTTC | CASTRLSYNEQFF
TRBJ2-1 | TRBD1 | few | TRBV24-1 | TGTGCCACCAGTGAATCCCCCGGGACAGGGCGGAATGAGCAGTTCTTC | CATSESPGTGRNEQFF
TRBJ2-1 | TRBD2 | NA | TRBV10-3 | TGTGCCATCAGTGAAGGTCTAGCGGTCTACAATGAGCAGTTCTTC | CAISEGLAVYNEQFF
TRBJ1-4 | NA | NA | TRBV5-5 | TGTGCCAGCAGCCCCGCCCAGGGACCACTGTTTTTT | CASSPAQGPLFF
TRBJ2-1 | NA | few | TRBV13 | TGTGCCACCAAGAGTAGCGGATTCAATGAGCAGTTCTTC | CATKSSGFNEQFF
TRBJ2-5 | TRBD2 | many | TRBV20-1 | TGCAGTGCCCCCCTAGCGGGAGTGAGGGAGACCCAGTACTTC | CSAPLAGVRETQYF
TRBJ2-5 | NA | NA | TRBV11-3 | TGTGCCAGCAGCTTAGTAATCAAGGGGCAAGAGACCCAGTACTTC | CASSLVIKGQETQYF
TRBJ2-2 | TRBD2 | NA | TRBV20-1 | TGCAGTGCTAGACGCGAGGCCAGCGGGAGAATCACCGGGGAGCTGTTTTTT | CSARREASGRITGELFF
TRBJ2-1 | TRBD1 | NA | TRBV29-1 | TGCAGCGTTGGGGACAGGGGCCCCTACTCCTACAATGAGCAGTTCTTC | CSVGDRGPYSYNEQFF
TRBJ1-5 | TRBD1 | NA | TRBV28 | TGTGCCAGCAGGTGGATCGGACAGGGAACAAGGCAGCCCCAGCATTTT | CASRWIGQGTRQPQHF
TRBJ2-2 | NA | many | TRBV10-2 | TGCGCCAGCATCCCAGTGGAAAACACCGGGGAGCTGTTTTTT | CASIPVENTGELFF
TRBJ2-2 | TRBD1 | few | TRBV7-6 | TGTGCCAGCAGCAAGACTACAGGGGCCGGGGAGCTGTTTTTT | CASSKTTGAGELFF
TRBJ2-1 | NA | many | TRBV27 | TGTGCCAGCAGTTTATTGGCAGGGCTGGGCAATGAGCAGTTCTTC | CASSLLAGLGNEQFF
TRBJ2-2 | TRBD2 | few | TRBV28 | TGTGCCAGCAGACGAGGGACTAGTTTCGGCGGGGAGCTGTTTTTT | CASRRGTSFGGELFF
TRBJ2-7 | NA | NA | TRBV20-1 | TGCAGTGCCACGGACAGTTCCTACGAGCAGTACTTC | CSATDSSYEQYF
TRBJ2-1 | NA | NA | TRBV12-3/TRBV12-4 | TGTGCCAGCAGCCCCATGCGACCAACCACCTACAATGAGCAGTTCTTC | CASSPMRPTTYNEQFF
TRBJ2-2 | TRBD2 | many | TRBV20-1 | TGCAGTGCTAGAGATTGGCGGGAGCGCCGGGAGCTGTTTTTT | CSARDWRERRELFF
TRBJ2-1 | NA | many | TRBV29-1 | TGCAGCGTTGCATTGAGCTCCTACAATGAGCAGTTCTTC | CSVALSSYNEQFF
TRBJ2-7 | TRBD2 | NA | TRBV3-1 | TGTGCCAGCAGCCAAGTCGGACTAGCGGGAGGGCCGGGCGAGCAGTACTTC | CASSQVGLAGGPGEQYF
TRBJ2-2 | NA | few | TRBV28 | TGTGCCAGCAGTTTTTTCCAGACAGGAGGTTATCCCGGGGAGCTGTTTTTT | CASSFFQTGGYPGELFF